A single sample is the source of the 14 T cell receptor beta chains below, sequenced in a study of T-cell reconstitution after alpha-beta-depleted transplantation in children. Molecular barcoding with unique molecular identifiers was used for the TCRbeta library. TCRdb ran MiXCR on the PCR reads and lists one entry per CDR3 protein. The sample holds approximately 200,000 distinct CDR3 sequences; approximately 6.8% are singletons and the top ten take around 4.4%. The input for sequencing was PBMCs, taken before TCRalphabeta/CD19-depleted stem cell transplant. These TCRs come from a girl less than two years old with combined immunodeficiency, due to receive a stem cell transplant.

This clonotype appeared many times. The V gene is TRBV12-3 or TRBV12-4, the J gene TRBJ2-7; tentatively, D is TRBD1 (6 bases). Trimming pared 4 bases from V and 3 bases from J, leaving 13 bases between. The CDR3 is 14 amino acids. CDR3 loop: CASSSWGLSYEQYF. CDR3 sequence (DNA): TGTGCCAGCAGTTCCTGGGGGCTCAGCTACGAGCAGTACTTC.

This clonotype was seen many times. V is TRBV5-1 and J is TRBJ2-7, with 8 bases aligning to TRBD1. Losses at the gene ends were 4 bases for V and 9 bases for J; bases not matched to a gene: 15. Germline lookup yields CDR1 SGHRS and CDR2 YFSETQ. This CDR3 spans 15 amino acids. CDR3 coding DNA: TGCGCCAGCAGCACGGGACAGGATAGTATACGCGGGCAGTACTTC. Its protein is CASSTGQDSIRGQYF.

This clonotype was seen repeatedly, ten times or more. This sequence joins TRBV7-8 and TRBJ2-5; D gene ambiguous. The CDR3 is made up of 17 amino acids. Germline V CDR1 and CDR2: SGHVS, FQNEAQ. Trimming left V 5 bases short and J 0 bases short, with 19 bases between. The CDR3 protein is CASSRQGLTVHQETQYF. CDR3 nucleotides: TGTGCCAGCAGCCGCCAAGGGTTGACGGTGCACCAAGAGACCCAGTACTTC.

CDR3 sequence: CASTPFPGEHEQYF. CDR3 coding DNA: TGTGCCAGCACCCCTTTTCCCGGGGAGCACGAGCAGTACTTC. The V and J genes are TRBV5-4 and TRBJ2-7; tentative D call: TRBD2 (5 bases). Germline lookup yields CDR1 SGHNT and CDR2 YYREEE (reference sequence). This CDR3 region has 14 residues. V shed 6 bases and J shed 5 bases, with 18 bases lying between them.

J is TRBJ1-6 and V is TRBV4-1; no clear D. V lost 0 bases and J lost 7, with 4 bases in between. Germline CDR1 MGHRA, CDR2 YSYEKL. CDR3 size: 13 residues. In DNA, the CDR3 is TGCGCCAGCAGCCAAGATGGGAATTCACCCCTCCACTTT. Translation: CASSQDGNSPLHF.

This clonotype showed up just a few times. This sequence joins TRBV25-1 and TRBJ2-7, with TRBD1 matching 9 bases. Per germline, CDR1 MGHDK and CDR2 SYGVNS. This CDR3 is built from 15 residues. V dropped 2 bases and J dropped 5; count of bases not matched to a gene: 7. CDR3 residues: CASSEIGTGLDEQYF. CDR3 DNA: TGTGCCAGCAGTGAAATAGGGACAGGGCTAGACGAGCAGTACTTC.

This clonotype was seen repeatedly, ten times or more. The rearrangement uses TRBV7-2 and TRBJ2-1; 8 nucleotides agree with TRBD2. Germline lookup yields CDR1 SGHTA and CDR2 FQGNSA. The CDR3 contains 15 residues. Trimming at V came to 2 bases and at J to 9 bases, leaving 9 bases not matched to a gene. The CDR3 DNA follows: TGTGCCAGCAGCTTATCCGCGGGGGGCCCGGGTGAGCAGTTCTTC. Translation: CASSLSAGGPGEQFF.

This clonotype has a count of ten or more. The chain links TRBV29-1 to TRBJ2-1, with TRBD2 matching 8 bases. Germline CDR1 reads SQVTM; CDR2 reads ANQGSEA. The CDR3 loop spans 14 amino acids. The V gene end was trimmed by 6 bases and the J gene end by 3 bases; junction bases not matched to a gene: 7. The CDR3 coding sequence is TGCAGCGTCCGGGGGCTAGCGGGCTACAATGAGCAGTTCTTC. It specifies CSVRGLAGYNEQFF.

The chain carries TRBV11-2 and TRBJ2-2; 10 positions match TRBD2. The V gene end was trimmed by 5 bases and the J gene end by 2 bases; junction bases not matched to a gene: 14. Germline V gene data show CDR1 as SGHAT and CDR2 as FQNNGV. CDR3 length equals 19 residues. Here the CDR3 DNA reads TGTGCCAGCAGCGCCCCCGCGAGTAGCGGGGGGACTAACACCGGGGAGCTGTTTTTT. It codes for CASSAPASSGGTNTGELFF.

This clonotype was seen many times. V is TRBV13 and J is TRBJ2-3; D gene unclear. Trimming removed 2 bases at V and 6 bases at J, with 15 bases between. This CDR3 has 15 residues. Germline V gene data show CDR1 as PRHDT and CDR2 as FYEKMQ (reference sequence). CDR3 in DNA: TGTGCCAGCAGCTTAAAAACAGAGACGTCGGATACGCAGTATTTT. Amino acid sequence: CASSLKTETSDTQYF.

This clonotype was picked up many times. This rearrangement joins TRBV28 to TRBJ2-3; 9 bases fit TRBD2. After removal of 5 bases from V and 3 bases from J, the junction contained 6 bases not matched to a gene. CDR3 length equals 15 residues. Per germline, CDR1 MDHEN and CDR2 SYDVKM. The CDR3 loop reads CASSTLAGTTDTQYF. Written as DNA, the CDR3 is TGTGCCAGCAGTACTCTAGCGGGAACTACAGATACGCAGTATTTT.

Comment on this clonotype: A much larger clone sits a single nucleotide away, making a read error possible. CDR3 amino acids: CAGSLDGLAGETQYF. The CDR3 nucleotides are TGTGCCGGCAGCTTAGATGGACTAGCGGGAGAGACCCAGTACTTC. The rearrangement links TRBV7-8 to TRBJ2-5; TRBD2 aligns across 11 bases. This CDR3 is built from 15 residues. The germline V gene encodes CDR1 SGHVS and CDR2 FQNEAQ.

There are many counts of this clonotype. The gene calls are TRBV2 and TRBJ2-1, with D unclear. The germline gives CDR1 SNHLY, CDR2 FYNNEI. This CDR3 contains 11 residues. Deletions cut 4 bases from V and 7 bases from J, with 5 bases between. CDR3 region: CASSVGNEQFF. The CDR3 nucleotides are TGTGCCAGCAGTGTTGGTAATGAGCAGTTCTTC.

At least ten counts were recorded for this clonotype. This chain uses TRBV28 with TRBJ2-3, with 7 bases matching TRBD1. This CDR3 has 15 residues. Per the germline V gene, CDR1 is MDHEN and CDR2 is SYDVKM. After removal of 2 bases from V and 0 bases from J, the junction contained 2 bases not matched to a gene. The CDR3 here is CASSLDRASTDTQYF. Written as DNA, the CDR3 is TGTGCCAGCAGTTTAGACAGGGCTAGCACAGATACGCAGTATTTT.